The source of this T cell receptor (beta chain) is a study of naive and memory T cell subsets. Study results and caveats: Clonotypes are single alpha or beta chains, not paired receptors.

Germline-derived CDR1 and CDR2 are SGHNT and YYREEE (reference sequence). The CDR3 covers 16 residues. V was shortened by 2 bases and J by 0 bases, with 9 bases between the two germline ends. Both TRBC1 and TRBC2 were covered by a beta constant-region primer of two equimolar oligonucleotides. Four rounds of PCR amplified the ligated cDNA using nested alpha and beta constant-region primers plus SP2. TCRdb re-derived calls from the UMI-ligation and nested PCR reads in MiXCR, one entry per CDR3 protein. In the table there are 100,000 to 150,000 distinct CDR3 sequences, 36% of which are singletons. With respect to this clonotype: The antigen is unknown.

This clonotype was obtained from a human donor in good health. The chain couples TRBV5-4 to TRBJ2-6; no clear D. Specimen: central memory CD4+ T cells from blood. The CDR3 region is CASSFRPRSGANVLTF. The CDR3 DNA is TGTGCCAGCAGCTTTCGACCGCGCTCTGGGGCCAACGTCCTGACTTTC.